This TCR beta chain was recorded in a study of T cells in localized non-small cell lung cancer (dated by TCRdb to 2018 to 2021). For the study in its entirety: The study examined T cell repertoires in a few hundred patients with early-stage NSCLC and compared tumors with uninvolved tumor-adjacent lungs. The cohort comprised roughly 220 treatment-naïve NSCLC patients with resected, localized lung tumors. Of the NSCLC patients, about 130 were male and approximately 97 were female, and the mean age was approximately 66 years.

The immunoSEQ Assay was used to sequence TCR beta CDR3 regions from DNA. Under the source paper's analysis protocol: To compute T cell density, TCR beta template counts were normalized to usable DNA, which was estimated by amplifying housekeeping genes. Richness was estimated using the preseqR package, with extrapolation to 400,000 templates for PBMC samples and to 120,000 templates for tissue samples. Clonality was defined as one minus Pielou's evenness. Differential abundance testing on productive amino-acid clonotypes, with a minimum total count of 5 and an alpha of 0.1, was used to identify tissue-enriched TCRs. The Jaccard Index and the Morisita Overlap Index were used to measure repertoire overlap between compartments. GLIPH clustered TCR beta CDR3s with public tetramer-defined viral CDR3s; viral motifs required at least three viral sequences plus V-gene enrichment. The clones in this table, taken by TCRdb from immuneACCESS, are in-frame only. Not every clone is retained; where verified, under half of the shortfall comes from an unresolved V gene, and the cause of the rest is unknown. V and J calls and clone size are given by that table; D and trimming were obtained from the DNA. The sample has approximately 54,000 clones on record, approximately 83% of them singletons. The ten largest clones add up to less than 20% of the sample.

At diagnosis, peripheral blood, uninvolved tumor-adjacent lung and tumor were collected and were preserved as a mix of fresh-frozen and FFPE material. Blood samples were analyzed as peripheral blood mononuclear cells for TCR repertoire profiling. In the case of this clone: The antigen this receptor binds is unknown. Base quality data are lacking; no much larger clone is found one base away.

Broader findings and caveats from the paper: Uninvolved tumor-adjacent lung showed the highest T cell clonality, higher than tumor, which suggests more focused antigenic responses in the uninvolved tumor-adjacent lung. Because multi-region tumor sequencing was not performed, intratumor heterogeneity could not be ruled out. Higher blood T cell density associated with longer overall survival, while higher adjacent-lung clonality associated with shorter survival. A median of roughly 58 of the top 100 tumor clones were detected in paired uninvolved adjacent lung, and some 29 of these tumor clones were also found among the top 100 clones of the paired uninvolved adjacent lung. Because the study design was exploratory, TCR variables were selected using unadjusted p-values without false-discovery rate correction.

Cut back by 0 bases and 4 bases, the V and J ends lie 13 bases apart. CDR1 and CDR2 are drawn from the germline V gene: SGHDT, YYEEEE. The CDR3 goes from the cysteine to the phenylalanine over 15 residues. The only DNA kept is the CDR3, 45 bases in frame from the first base. The specimen was peripheral blood, collected before any cancer treatment. This sequence was found in a female donor over 55 with stage II squamous cell lung carcinoma. The chain is made from TRBV5-6 and TRBJ1-1, with an unclear D gene assignment. This receptor carries the CDR3 CASSLEPGSTTEAFF. At the DNA level, the sequence is TGTGCCAGCAGCTTGGAGCCCGGGTCCACCACTGAAGCTTTCTTT. Here the CDR3 is joined to the reference TRBV5-6 and TRBJ1-1 genes, and the full variable domain is: DAGVTQSPTHLIKTRGQQVTLRCSPKSGHDTVSWYQQALGQGPQFIFQYYEEEERQRGNFPDRFSGHQFPNYSSELNVNALLLGDSALYLCASSLEPGSTTEAFFGQGTRLTVV.